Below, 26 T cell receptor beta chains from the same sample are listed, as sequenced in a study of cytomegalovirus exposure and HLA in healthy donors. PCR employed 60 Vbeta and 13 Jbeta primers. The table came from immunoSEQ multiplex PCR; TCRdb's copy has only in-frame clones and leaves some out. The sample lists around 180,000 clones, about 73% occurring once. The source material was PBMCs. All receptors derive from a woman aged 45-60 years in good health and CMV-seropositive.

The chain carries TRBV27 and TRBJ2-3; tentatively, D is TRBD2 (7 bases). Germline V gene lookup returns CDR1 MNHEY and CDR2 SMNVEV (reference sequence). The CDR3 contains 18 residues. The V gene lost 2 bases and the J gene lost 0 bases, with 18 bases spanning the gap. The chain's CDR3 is CASSLPTRGGASTDTQYF. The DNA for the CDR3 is TGTGCCAGCAGTTTACCAACTCGTGGGGGGGCGAGCACAGATACGCAGTATTTT.

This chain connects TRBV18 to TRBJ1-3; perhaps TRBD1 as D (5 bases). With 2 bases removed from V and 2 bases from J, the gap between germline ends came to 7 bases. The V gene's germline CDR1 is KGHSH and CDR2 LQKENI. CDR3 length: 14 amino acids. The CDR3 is CASSPTGTGNTIYF. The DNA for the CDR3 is TGTGCCAGCTCACCAACAGGAACTGGAAACACCATATATTTT.

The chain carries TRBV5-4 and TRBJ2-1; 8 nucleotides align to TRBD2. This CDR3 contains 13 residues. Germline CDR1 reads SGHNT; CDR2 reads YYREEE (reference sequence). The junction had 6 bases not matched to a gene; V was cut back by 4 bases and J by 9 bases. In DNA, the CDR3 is TGTGCCAGCAGCCCGGGACTAGATGTTGAGCAGTTCTTC. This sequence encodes CASSPGLDVEQFF.

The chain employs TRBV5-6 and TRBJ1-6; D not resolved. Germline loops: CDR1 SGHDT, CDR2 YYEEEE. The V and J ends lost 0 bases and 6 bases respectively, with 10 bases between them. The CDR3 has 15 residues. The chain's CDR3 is CASSLGQLANSPLHF. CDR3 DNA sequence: TGTGCCAGCAGCTTGGGGCAGTTGGCTAATTCACCCCTCCACTTT.

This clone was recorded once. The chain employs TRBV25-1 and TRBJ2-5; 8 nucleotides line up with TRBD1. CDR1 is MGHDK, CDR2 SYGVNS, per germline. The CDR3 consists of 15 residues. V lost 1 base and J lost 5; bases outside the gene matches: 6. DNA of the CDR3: TGTGCCAGCAGTGAATGGGACAGGCTTCGGGAGACCCAGTACTTC. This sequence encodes CASSEWDRLRETQYF.

The CDR3 sequence: CASSSSIEQFF. The CDR3, as DNA: TGTGCCAGTAGTAGTAGCATCGAGCAGTTCTTC. The V gene is TRBV19, the J gene TRBJ2-1; D is ambiguous. The germline V and J ends were trimmed by 4 bases and 10 bases, with 8 bases remaining between them. Germline CDR1 and CDR2: LNHDA and SQIVND (reference sequence). This CDR3 has 11 amino acids.

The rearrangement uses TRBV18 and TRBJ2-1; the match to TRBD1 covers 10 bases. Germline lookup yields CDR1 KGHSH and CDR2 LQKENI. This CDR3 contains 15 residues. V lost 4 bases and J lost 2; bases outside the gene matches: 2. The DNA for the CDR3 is TGTGCCAGCTCACTTGGACAGGGGGCCTACAATGAGCAGTTCTTC. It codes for CASSLGQGAYNEQFF.

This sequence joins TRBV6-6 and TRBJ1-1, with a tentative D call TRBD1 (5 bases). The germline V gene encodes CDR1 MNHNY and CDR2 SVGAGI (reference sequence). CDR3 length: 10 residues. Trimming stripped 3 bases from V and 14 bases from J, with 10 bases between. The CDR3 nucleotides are TGTGCCAGCAGTTATGGGGGGAGCTTCTTT. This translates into CASSYGGSFF.

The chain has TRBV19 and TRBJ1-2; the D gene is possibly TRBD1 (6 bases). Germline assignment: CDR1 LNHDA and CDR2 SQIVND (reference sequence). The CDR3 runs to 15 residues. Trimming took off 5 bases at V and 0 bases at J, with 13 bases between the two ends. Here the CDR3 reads CASSPPDSPNYGYTF. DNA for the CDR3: TGTGCCAGTAGTCCTCCGGACAGCCCTAACTATGGCTACACCTTC.

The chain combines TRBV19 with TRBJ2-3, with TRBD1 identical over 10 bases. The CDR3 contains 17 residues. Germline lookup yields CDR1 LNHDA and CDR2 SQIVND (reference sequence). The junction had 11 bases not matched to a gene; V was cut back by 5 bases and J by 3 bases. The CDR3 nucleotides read TGTGCCAGTAGTTCTCCCCCCGGGACAGGGGTGACAGATACGCAGTATTTT. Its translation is CASSSPPGTGVTDTQYF.

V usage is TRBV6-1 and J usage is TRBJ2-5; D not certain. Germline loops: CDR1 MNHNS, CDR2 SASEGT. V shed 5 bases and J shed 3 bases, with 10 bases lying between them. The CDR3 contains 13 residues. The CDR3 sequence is CASSNIGEETQYF. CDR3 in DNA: TGTGCCAGCAGTAACATTGGAGAAGAGACCCAGTACTTC.

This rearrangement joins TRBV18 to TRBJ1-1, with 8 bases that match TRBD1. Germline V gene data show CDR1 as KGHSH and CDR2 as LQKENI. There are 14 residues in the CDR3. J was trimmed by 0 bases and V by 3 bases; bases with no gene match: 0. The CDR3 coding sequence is TGTGCCAGCTCACCGGGACAGGTGAACACTGAAGCTTTCTTT. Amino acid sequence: CASSPGQVNTEAFF.

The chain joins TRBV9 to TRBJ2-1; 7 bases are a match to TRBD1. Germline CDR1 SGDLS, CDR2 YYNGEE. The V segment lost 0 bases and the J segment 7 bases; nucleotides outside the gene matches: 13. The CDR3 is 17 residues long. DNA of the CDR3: TGTGCCAGCAGCGTAGCAGAAAAACAGGGGAAAAGGAATGAGCAGTTCTTC. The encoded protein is CASSVAEKQGKRNEQFF.

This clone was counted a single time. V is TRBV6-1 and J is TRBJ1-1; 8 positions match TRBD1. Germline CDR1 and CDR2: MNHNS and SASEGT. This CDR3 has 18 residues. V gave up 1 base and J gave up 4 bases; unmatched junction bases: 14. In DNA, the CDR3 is TGTGCCAGCAGTGAAGAGTCCGGCAGGGGGCGCTTGAGCACTGAAGCTTTCTTT. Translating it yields CASSEESGRGRLSTEAFF.

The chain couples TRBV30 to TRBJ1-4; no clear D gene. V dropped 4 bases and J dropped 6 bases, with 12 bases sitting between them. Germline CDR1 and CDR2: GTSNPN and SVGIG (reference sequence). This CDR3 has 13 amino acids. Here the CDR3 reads CAWTQEFDEKLFF. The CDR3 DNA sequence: TGTGCCTGGACCCAGGAATTCGATGAAAAACTGTTTTTT.

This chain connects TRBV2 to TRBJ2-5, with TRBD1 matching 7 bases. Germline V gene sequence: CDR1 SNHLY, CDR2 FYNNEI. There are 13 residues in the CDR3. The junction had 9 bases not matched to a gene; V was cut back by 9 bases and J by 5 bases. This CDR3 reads CASSGQAGETQYF. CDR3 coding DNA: TGTGCCAGTTCAGGACAGGCGGGTGAGACCCAGTACTTC.

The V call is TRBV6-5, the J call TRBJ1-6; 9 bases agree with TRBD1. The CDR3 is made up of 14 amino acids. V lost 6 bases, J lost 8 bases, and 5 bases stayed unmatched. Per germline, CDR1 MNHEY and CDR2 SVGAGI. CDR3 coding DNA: TGTGCCAGCAGCGACCGGGACAGGGATTCACCCCTCCACTTT. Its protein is CASSDRDRDSPLHF.

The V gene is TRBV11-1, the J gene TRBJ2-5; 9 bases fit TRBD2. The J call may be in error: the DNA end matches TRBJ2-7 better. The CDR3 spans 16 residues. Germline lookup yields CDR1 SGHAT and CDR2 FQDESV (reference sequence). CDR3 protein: CASSFLSGGQQYEQYF. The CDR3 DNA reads TGTGCCAGCAGCTTCCTTAGCGGGGGCCAACAGTACGAGCAGTACTTC.

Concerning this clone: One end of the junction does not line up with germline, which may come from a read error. The CDR3 DNA follows: TGTGCTAGCAGCTTAAAGGAGGGTGACGGGGAGCTGTTTTTT. Translated, it gives CASSLKEGDGELFF. This rearrangement joins TRBV7-7 to TRBJ2-2, with D possibly being TRBD2 (6 bases). Germline V CDR1 and CDR2: SSHAT, FNYEAQ (reference sequence). The CDR3 has 14 amino acids.

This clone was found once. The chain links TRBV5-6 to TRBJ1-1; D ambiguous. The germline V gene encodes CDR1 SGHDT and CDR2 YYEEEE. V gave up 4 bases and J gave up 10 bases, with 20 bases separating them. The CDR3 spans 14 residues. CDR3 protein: CASSPDTSRSGAFF. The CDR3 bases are TGTGCCAGCAGCCCAGACACGTCACGGTCTGGAGCTTTCTTT.

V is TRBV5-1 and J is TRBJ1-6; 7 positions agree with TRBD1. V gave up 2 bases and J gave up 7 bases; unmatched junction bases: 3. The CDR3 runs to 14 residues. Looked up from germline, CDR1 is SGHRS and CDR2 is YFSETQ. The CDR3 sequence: CASSFRQGNSPLHF. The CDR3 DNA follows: TGCGCCAGCAGCTTCAGACAGGGAAATTCACCCCTCCACTTT.

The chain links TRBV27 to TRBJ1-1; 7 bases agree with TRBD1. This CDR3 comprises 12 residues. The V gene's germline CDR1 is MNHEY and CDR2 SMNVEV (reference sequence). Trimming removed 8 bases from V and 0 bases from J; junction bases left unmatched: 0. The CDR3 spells CASGTVNTEAFF. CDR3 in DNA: TGTGCCAGCGGGACAGTGAACACTGAAGCTTTCTTT.

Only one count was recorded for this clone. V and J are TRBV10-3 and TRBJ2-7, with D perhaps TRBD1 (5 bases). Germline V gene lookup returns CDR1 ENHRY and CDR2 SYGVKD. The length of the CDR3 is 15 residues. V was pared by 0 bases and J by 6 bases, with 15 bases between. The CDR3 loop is CAISESIAGLSEQYF. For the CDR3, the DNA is TGTGCCATCAGTGAGTCGATTGCAGGGCTGAGCGAGCAGTACTTC.

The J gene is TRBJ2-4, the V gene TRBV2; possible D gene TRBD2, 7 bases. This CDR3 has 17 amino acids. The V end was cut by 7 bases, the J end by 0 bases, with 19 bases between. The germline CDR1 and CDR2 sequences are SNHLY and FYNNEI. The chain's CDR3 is CASKVGGAVIAKNIQYF. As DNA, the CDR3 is TGTGCCAGCAAGGTGGGGGGGGCGGTCATAGCCAAAAACATTCAGTACTTC. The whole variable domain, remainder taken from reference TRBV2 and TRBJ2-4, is EPEVTQTPSHQVTQMGQEVILRCVPISNHLYFYWYRQILGQKVEFLVSFYNNEISEKSEIFDDQFSVERPDGSNFTLKIRSTKLEDSAMYFCASKVGGAVIAKNIQYFGAGTRLSVL.

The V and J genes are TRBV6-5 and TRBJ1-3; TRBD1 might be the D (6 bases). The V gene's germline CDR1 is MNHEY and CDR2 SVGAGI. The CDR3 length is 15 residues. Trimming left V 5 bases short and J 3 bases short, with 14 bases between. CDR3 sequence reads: CASSRQNRVGNTIYF. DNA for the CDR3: TGTGCCAGCAGTCGACAAAACAGGGTTGGAAACACCATATATTTT.

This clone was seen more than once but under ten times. The CDR3 DNA is TGTGCCAGCAGCAATATAAGGAGGGCCACTGGAAACACCATATATTTT. Translation: CASSNIRRATGNTIYF. The gene calls are TRBV21-1 and TRBJ1-3. TRBV21-1 is deemed a pseudogene. The CDR3 runs 16 residues.